This is a list of T cell receptor beta chains from one sample in a study of CD8 T cells in Susac syndrome. One entry per CDR3 protein results from TCRdb running MiXCR on the immunoSEQ multiplex PCR reads. The repertoire holds some 260,000 distinct CDR3 sequences, with 70% to 90% as singletons. Material: CD8+ T cells from PBMCs. The origin of the receptors is a human donor with multiple sclerosis. Both conserved end residues are part of each CDR3.

TRBV6-1	TRBJ2-7	CASSGRQTALSYEQYF
TRBV29-1	TRBJ2-1	CSVEEDNEQFF
TRBV4-1	TRBJ2-5	CASSQDPGEETQYF
TRBV5-5	TRBJ2-2	CASSLTGRNSDGELFF
TRBV19	TRBJ2-1	CASITSGSPVEQFF
TRBV29-1	TRBJ2-5	CSAGLGPRETQYF
TRBV6-5	TRBJ2-2	CASSYPRRGPNTGELFF
TRBV10-3	TRBJ2-7	CAISVRDPSSYEQYF
TRBV2	TRBJ1-5	CASRGAREHF
TRBV27	TRBJ2-1	CASSLRDYQRNEQFF
TRBV19	TRBJ2-2	CASSAGSGTELFF
TRBV19	TRBJ2-1	CASSMVTNNEQFF
TRBV9	TRBJ2-1	CASSVGPSGSRDEQFF
TRBV27	TRBJ2-7	CASSSPGNNEQYF
TRBV27	TRBJ2-1	CASSLVGGSSYNEQFF
TRBV10-3	TRBJ2-3	CAIRRLEEGPDTQYF
TRBV9	TRBJ2-1	CASSPPLAVYNEQFF
TRBV30	TRBJ1-1	CAWGAGTEAFF